This TCR beta chain was documented in a study of PD-1 blockade in mismatch repair-deficient tumors. Study context: Patients had 12 mismatch repair-deficient cancer types, all previously treated and progressing.

The CDR3 contains 14 residues. With 6 bases removed from V and 0 bases from J, the gap between germline ends came to 11 bases. CDR1 and CDR2 from the germline V gene are KGHSH and LQKENI. Sequenced by immunoSEQ multiplex PCR; TCRdb stores in-frame clones only, minus some. The sample has under 50,000 clones, approximately 80% seen once; the top ten hold less than 1.3%. Mismatch repair deficiency was confirmed in all patients, by PCR or immunohistochemistry. The TCR was taken from an adult with mismatch repair-deficient cancer. Specimen: PBMCs, collected approximately 41 weeks after starting pembrolizumab. V is TRBV18 and J is TRBJ1-1, with D possibly being TRBD1 (6 bases). CDR3 DNA: TGTGCCAGCTCCCCGGGACACTTGAACACTGAAGCTTTCTTT. As protein: CASSPGHLNTEAFF.